This is a list of T cell receptor beta chains from one sample in a study of T cell responses to AZD1222 COVID-19 vaccine. TCRdb keeps only in-frame clones here, not all; method: immunoSEQ multiplex PCR. The table has 100,000 to 150,000 clones, more than 75% seen once. The sequenced sample was peripheral blood, obtained on day 0 of AZD1222 vaccination. These receptors were collected from an adult in good health. The CDR3 runs from the conserved cysteine through the conserved F or W. The D gene is left open where the match is weak. Size is stated for part of the rows, as once, few or many counts, or as a class when the clone is expanded.

TRBV28	TRBJ2-3	.	.	TGTGCCAGCAGTTTAGGGGGGAGAGGCACAGATACGCAGTATTTT	CASSLGGRGTDTQYF
TRBV2	TRBJ2-1	.	.	TGTGCCAGCAGTGAGGTCTACAATGAGCAGTTCTTC	CASSEVYNEQFF
TRBV7-9	TRBJ1-1	.	few	TGTGCCAGCAGCCCCAAACAGAGATTGGGCTCTGAAGCTTTCTTT	CASSPKQRLGSEAFF
TRBV5-6	TRBJ2-5	.	.	TGTGCCAGCAGCCCCTTTGGAAATCAAGAGACCCAGTACTTC	CASSPFGNQETQYF
TRBV4-1	TRBJ1-2	.	.	TGCGCCAGCAGCCCCCTGGATCATCAATATGGCTACACCTTC	CASSPLDHQYGYTF
TRBV7-8	TRBJ2-1	.	.	TGTGCCAGCAGCTCGCCAGGGGGGGACTCCTACAATGAGCAGTTCTTC	CASSSPGGDSYNEQFF
TRBV5-1	TRBJ2-7	.	.	TGCGCCAGCAGCTTGGAAGGCGGCTACGAGCAGTACTTC	CASSLEGGYEQYF
TRBV9	TRBJ1-5	.	.	TGTGCCAGCAGCGTAGATGGGGATCAGCCCCAGCATTTT	CASSVDGDQPQHF
TRBV9	TRBJ2-2	.	.	TGTGCCAGCAGCGTAGATACAGGGCGTACCGGGGAGCTGTTTTTT	CASSVDTGRTGELFF
TRBV30	TRBJ2-3	TRBD2	once	TGTGCCTGGAGTCCACTAGGCGGGAGGACAGATACGCAGTATTTT	CAWSPLGGRTDTQYF
TRBV6-2/TRBV6-3	TRBJ2-5	.	.	TGTGCCAGCAGTTACGGGAACCAAGAGACCCAGTACTTC	CASSYGNQETQYF
TRBV7-9	TRBJ2-2	TRBD2	.	TGTGCCAGCATAGCGGGCCTGAACACCGGGGAGCTGTTTTTT	CASIAGLNTGELFF
TRBV28	TRBJ2-4	.	.	TGTGCCAGCAGTTCGGGGTTTGGAAACATTCAGTACTTC	CASSSGFGNIQYF
TRBV6-6	TRBJ1-5	.	.	TGTGCCAGCAGTCCGAGGACAATCAATCAGCCCCAGCATTTT	CASSPRTINQPQHF
TRBV11-1	TRBJ2-5	TRBD2	.	TGTGCCAGCAGCTTTGGGACTAGATTGTCTCGGGAGACCCAGTACTTC	CASSFGTRLSRETQYF
TRBV6-5	TRBJ1-1	.	.	TGTGCCAGCTCAAGGGACAATTTGAACACTGAAGCTTTCTTT	CASSRDNLNTEAFF
TRBV19	TRBJ1-5	.	.	TGTGCCAGTAGTATAGGACAGTCCATCAATCAGCCCCAGCATTTT	CASSIGQSINQPQHF
TRBV4-2	TRBJ2-7	TRBD2	.	TGTGCCAGCAGCCAAGGACTAGCGGAAACCTACGAGCAGTACTTC	CASSQGLAETYEQYF
TRBV7-9	TRBJ2-3	TRBD1	.	TGTGCCAGCAGCTTACGGACAGGGGCCGCAGATACGCAGTATTTT	CASSLRTGAADTQYF
TRBV6-2/TRBV6-3	TRBJ2-1	.	.	TGTGCCAGCAGTTCCGGACATCCTTACAATGAGCAGTTCTTC	CASSSGHPYNEQFF
TRBV30	TRBJ1-5	TRBD1	few	TGTGCCTGGGAGAAACAGGGGGGTCAGCCCCAGCATTTT	CAWEKQGGQPQHF
TRBV19	TRBJ1-5	.	.	TGTGCCAGTAGGGCACAGGCTAATAGCAATCAGCCCCAGCATTTT	CASRAQANSNQPQHF
TRBV5-1	TRBJ2-1	.	.	TGCGCCAGCAGCTTTTTGTCACGGGGGACCTACAATGAGCAGTTCTTC	CASSFLSRGTYNEQFF
TRBV14	TRBJ1-4	.	.	TGTGCCAGCAGCCCGTACCGGGGTCTCAGGCAAGAAAAACTGTTTTTT	CASSPYRGLRQEKLFF
TRBV7-2	TRBJ2-7	TRBD2	.	TGTGCCAGCAGCTTCGCGGGAGACCTCTCCTACGAGCAGTACTTC	CASSFAGDLSYEQYF
TRBV4-2	TRBJ1-2	TRBD1	.	TGTGCCAGCAGCCAAGATCGACAGGGGGGCGGCTACACCTTC	CASSQDRQGGGYTF
TRBV7-8	TRBJ2-1	TRBD2	.	TGTGCCAGCAGCTTCTTAAGCGGGAGAGATAATGAGCAGTTCTTC	CASSFLSGRDNEQFF
TRBV5-4	TRBJ1-1	.	.	TGTGCCAGCAGCTTGGCCGGGAGGGTCGGGAACACTGAAGCTTTCTTT	CASSLAGRVGNTEAFF
TRBV2	TRBJ1-1	.	.	TGTGCCAGCAGTACCGGGACTGGAGCTTTCTTT	CASSTGTGAFF
TRBV6-1	TRBJ1-5	.	few	TGTGCCAGCAGTGAAGCCCGGGTCTTGGGGCCCCAGCATTTT	CASSEARVLGPQHF
TRBV7-3	TRBJ2-3	.	.	TGTGCCAGCAGCCCTATAGGTCGTGGATTCACAGATACGCAGTATTTT	CASSPIGRGFTDTQYF
TRBV11-3	TRBJ2-1	.	.	TGTGCCAGCAGCGGGAGCAGCAATGAGCAGTTCTTC	CASSGSSNEQFF
TRBV6-5	TRBJ1-6	.	.	TGTGCCAGCAGCGCGACGGCGCCCCCTTTGGCCCTCCACTTT	CASSATAPPLALHF
TRBV7-3	TRBJ1-5	TRBD1	.	TGTGCCAGCAGCGGACAGGGGCCGAATCAGCCCCAGCATTTT	CASSGQGPNQPQHF
TRBV27	TRBJ1-6	TRBD1	.	TGTGCCAGCAGTTTAGTCTCGACAGGGATCAATTCACCCCTCCACTTT	CASSLVSTGINSPLHF
TRBV6-6	TRBJ2-7	TRBD2	once	TGTGCCAGCACCTTAGCGGGAGGAACCTCCTACGAGCAGTACTTC	CASTLAGGTSYEQYF
TRBV9	TRBJ2-1	TRBD2	.	TGTGCCAGCAGCCCCCGGGGACTAGCGGGAGACCCACCCCACTACAATGAGCAGTTCTTC	CASSPRGLAGDPPHYNEQFF
TRBV3-1/TRBV3-2	TRBJ1-1	.	.	TGTGCCAGCAGCCAAGATGAGGGGGGGGGCCCCGAAGCTTTCTTT	CASSQDEGGGPEAFF
TRBV5-1	TRBJ2-5	TRBD1	.	TGCGCCAGCGCCCAGCAGACAGGGGCTGCGGAGACCCAGTACTTC	CASAQQTGAAETQYF
TRBV6-1	TRBJ1-1	.	.	TGTGCCAGCAGTGAAGGGTGGGGGGTCTTGAACACTGAAGCTTTCTTT	CASSEGWGVLNTEAFF
TRBV27	TRBJ2-7	.	.	TGTGCCAGCAGCCGGGTGCGGCAGTTTGGCCACGAGCAGTACTTC	CASSRVRQFGHEQYF
TRBV5-6	TRBJ2-1	.	.	TGTGCCAGCAGCACCTTTGACAGCTCCTACAATGAGCAGTTCTTC	CASSTFDSSYNEQFF
TRBV5-1	TRBJ2-2	.	.	TGCGCCAGCAGCTCCCGGGTTGGAAACACCGGGGAGCTGTTTTTT	CASSSRVGNTGELFF
TRBV7-2	TRBJ2-1	TRBD2	.	TGTGCCAGCAGCTCTTTCGGGACTAGCGGGATGATTGAGCAGTTCTTC	CASSSFGTSGMIEQFF
TRBV30	TRBJ2-7	TRBD1	.	TGTGCCTGGGGAGTCTGGACAGGGTCTTTGTACGAGCAGTACTTC	CAWGVWTGSLYEQYF
TRBV19	TRBJ2-5	.	.	TGTGCCAGTAGTATATCGCAAGAGACCCAGTACTTC	CASSISQETQYF
TRBV19	TRBJ1-5	TRBD1	.	TGTGCCAGTAGTATAAGAACAGGGGCGCTGAATCAGCCCCAGCATTTT	CASSIRTGALNQPQHF
TRBV12-3/TRBV12-4	TRBJ1-6	.	.	TGTGCCAGCAGTTTTGTAAGGGATTCACCCCTCCACTTT	CASSFVRDSPLHF
TRBV9	TRBJ1-1	.	.	TGTGCCAGCAGTCTAGGGGACACTGAAGCTTTCTTT	CASSLGDTEAFF